The rows below give T cell receptor beta chains drawn from one sample of a study of beta chain features in type 1 diabetes. TCRdb's table, derived via immunoSEQ multiplex PCR, lists solely in-frame clones and lacks some. Among some 330,000 clones listed, roughly 12% were seen once. The sequencing sample was made of naive CD4+ T cells from blood. All receptors derive from a woman aged 18-29 years with type 1 diabetes. CDR3s include the opening cysteine and the closing phenylalanine or tryptophan. A D gene is named only where the DNA matches it firmly. Size tells how often a clone was seen (once, few, many) or the class of an expanded clone, and some rows leave it out.

clone_size	v_call	j_call	d_call	cdr3_aa	cdr3_nt
few	TRBV30	TRBJ2-2	.	CAWSRTGELFF	TGTGCCTGGAGTCGCACCGGGGAGCTGTTTTTT
.	TRBV7-9	TRBJ2-1	TRBD1	CASSLTGSYNEQFF	TGTGCCAGCAGTTTGACAGGGTCCTACAATGAGCAGTTCTTC
.	TRBV5-1	TRBJ2-6	TRBD1	CASSSGTGDSGANVLTF	TGCGCCAGCAGCTCCGGGACAGGGGACTCTGGGGCCAACGTCCTGACTTTC
few	TRBV7-2	TRBJ2-7	.	CASSPLVRSAYEQYF	TGTGCCAGCAGCCCCCTGGTTCGGAGCGCCTACGAGCAGTACTTC
few	TRBV5-1	TRBJ2-1	.	CASSPGLGSLTPTGNEQFF	TGCGCCAGCAGCCCAGGACTGGGCTCCCTTACCCCCACGGGCAATGAGCAGTTCTTC
few	TRBV5-1	TRBJ2-5	TRBD2	CASSLVAGGTQETQYF	TGCGCCAGCAGCTTAGTAGCGGGGGGAACACAAGAGACCCAGTACTTC
.	TRBV5-4	TRBJ2-1	.	CASSLAWASQAYNEQFF	TGTGCCAGCAGCTTGGCTTGGGCTAGCCAGGCTTACAATGAGCAGTTCTTC
few	TRBV29-1	TRBJ1-2	.	CSVEGQNYGYTF	TGCAGCGTTGAGGGGCAGAACTATGGCTACACCTTC
few	TRBV18	TRBJ2-5	.	CASSTGIQETQYF	TGTGCCAGCTCAACGGGGATTCAAGAGACCCAGTACTTC
few	TRBV11-2	TRBJ2-3	TRBD1	CASSLMQGQGPDTQYF	TGTGCCAGCAGCTTAATGCAGGGACAGGGCCCAGATACGCAGTATTTT
few	TRBV7-2	TRBJ2-5	.	CASSLQGRDQETQYF	TGTGCCAGCAGCTTACAGGGCAGGGACCAAGAGACCCAGTACTTC
.	TRBV28	TRBJ1-4	TRBD1	CASSLAGQGTNEKLFF	TGTGCCAGCAGTTTAGCAGGACAGGGAACTAATGAAAAACTGTTTTTT
few	TRBV19	TRBJ1-4	.	CASSHRGGDEKLFF	TGTGCCAGTAGCCATCGAGGGGGGGATGAAAAACTGTTTTTT
few	TRBV2	TRBJ2-6	.	CASSEAGGTGANVLTF	TGTGCCAGCAGTGAAGCAGGGGGTACTGGGGCCAACGTCCTGACTTTC
.	TRBV18	TRBJ1-4	TRBD1	CASSNDRGEKLFF	TGTGCCAGCTCTAACGACAGGGGGGAAAAACTGTTTTTT
.	TRBV2	TRBJ1-2	TRBD1	CASSEAGGQNYGYTF	TGTGCCAGCAGTGAAGCGGGGGGACAGAACTATGGCTACACCTTC
.	TRBV5-1	TRBJ1-4	TRBD1	CASSLKSGTGNEKLFF	TGCGCCAGCAGCTTGAAGTCGGGGACAGGGAATGAAAAACTGTTTTTT
.	TRBV30	TRBJ2-3	TRBD1	CAWSEHRGRVDTQYF	TGTGCCTGGAGTGAGCACAGGGGGCGTGTAGATACGCAGTATTTT
few	TRBV9	TRBJ2-3	.	CASSVGSSIGTDTQYF	TGTGCCAGCAGCGTAGGCAGTAGCATCGGAACAGATACGCAGTATTTT
.	TRBV7-6	TRBJ1-5	TRBD1	CASSSGQVGQPQHF	TGTGCCAGCAGCTCAGGACAGGTCGGTCAGCCCCAGCATTTT
.	TRBV18	TRBJ2-7	TRBD2	CASSPAMGLAGYNYEQYF	TGTGCCAGCTCACCTGCGATGGGACTAGCGGGGTATAACTACGAGCAGTACTTC
.	TRBV30	TRBJ2-3	.	CAWSGSTDTQYF	TGTGCCTGGAGCGGGAGCACAGATACGCAGTATTTT
.	TRBV29-1	TRBJ1-1	.	CSVSIRGSTEAFF	TGCAGCGTCTCAATCCGGGGGAGCACTGAAGCTTTCTTT
few	TRBV7-9	TRBJ1-1	TRBD1	CASSYGQGDTEAFF	TGTGCCAGCAGCTACGGACAGGGGGACACTGAAGCTTTCTTT
few	TRBV18	TRBJ2-1	TRBD2	CASSPRLAGLDEQFF	TGTGCCAGCTCACCGCGCCTAGCGGGTTTGGATGAGCAGTTCTTC
few	TRBV2	TRBJ1-5	TRBD1	CASSWTGEGRGNQPQHF	TGTGCCAGCAGTTGGACAGGAGAAGGCAGGGGCAATCAGCCCCAGCATTTT
.	TRBV5-4	TRBJ2-7	.	CASSPWSGLYEQYF	TGTGCCAGCAGCCCTTGGTCAGGGTTATACGAGCAGTACTTC
.	TRBV6-6	TRBJ1-5	TRBD1	CASSDRGREPQHF	TGTGCCAGCAGTGACAGGGGGCGCGAGCCCCAGCATTTT
.	TRBV9	TRBJ1-1	.	CASSARTDTEAFF	TGTGCCAGCAGCGCTCGGACAGACACTGAAGCTTTCTTT
few	TRBV2	TRBJ1-2	.	CASSESRGNYGYTF	TGTGCCAGCAGTGAAAGCAGGGGTAACTATGGCTACACCTTC
.	TRBV6-9	TRBJ2-5	TRBD2	CASSYKSGREKEETQYF	TGTGCCAGCAGTTATAAGTCCGGGAGGGAGAAAGAAGAGACCCAGTACTTC
.	TRBV4-3	TRBJ2-7	TRBD2	CASSPLLGGVYEQYF	TGCGCCAGCAGCCCACTTCTCGGGGGGGTCTACGAGCAGTACTTC
few	TRBV7-2	TRBJ2-1	TRBD1	CASSRTTRQGGGNEQFF	TGTGCCAGCAGCCGTACAACGCGACAGGGTGGGGGCAATGAGCAGTTCTTC
few	TRBV11-3	TRBJ2-3	TRBD1	CASSYTGADTQYF	TGTGCCAGCAGCTATACAGGGGCAGATACGCAGTATTTT
few	TRBV9	TRBJ2-1	.	CASSVTGPNHYNEQFF	TGTGCCAGCAGCGTAACAGGGCCGAATCATTACAATGAGCAGTTCTTC
.	TRBV5-6	TRBJ2-6	.	CASSFGVRGANVLTF	TGTGCCAGCAGCTTTGGAGTTCGTGGGGCCAACGTCCTGACTTTC
.	TRBV25-1	TRBJ1-1	.	CASSEFIGKGRRIAFF	TGTGCCAGCAGTGAATTTATTGGTAAGGGGCGACGCATAGCTTTCTTT
.	TRBV30	TRBJ2-5	TRBD1	CAWSSLGGEETQYF	TGTGCCTGGTCGAGCCTAGGGGGCGAGGAGACCCAGTACTTC
.	TRBV10-2	TRBJ1-2	.	CASRPLNGLAGGYTF	TGCGCCAGCCGACCACTCAATGGACTGGCTGGTGGCTACACCTTC
few	TRBV1	TRBJ2-1	.	CTSSGDRAINEQFF	TGCACCAGCAGCGGGGACAGGGCGATCAATGAGCAGTTCTTC
.	TRBV11-2	TRBJ2-7	.	CASSFVVYEQYF	TGTGCCAGCAGCTTCGTCGTATACGAGCAGTACTTC
.	TRBV4-2	TRBJ2-7	TRBD2	CASSQDPGRAPISYEQYF	TGTGCCAGCAGCCAAGATCCCGGGAGGGCCCCGATATCCTACGAGCAGTACTTC